The sequence of this T cell receptor (beta chain) was determined in a study of blood T cells in healthy people across ages. Findings and limits, study-wide: Per million T cells, TCR beta diversity dropped roughly linearly as age increased.

With a J-beta primer mix and a sample-barcoded 5' primer, a second PCR ran about 7 to 12 cycles. MiXCR, applied by TCRdb to the 5' RACE reads, yields one record per CDR3 protein. The sample consists of around 1,000,000 distinct CDR3 sequences, about two fifths of them appearing once. The CDR3 length is 15 residues. The germline CDR1 and CDR2 sequences are SGHTA and FQGNSA. V was clipped by 4 bases and J by 7 bases; unmatched bases: 8. Drawing of peripheral blood yielded about 10 milliliters from each donor. Isolated PBMCs totaled at least 7 million in each sample. Notes on this clonotype: Its antigen is unidentified.

This clonotype was sampled from a man aged 18-30 years in good health. Sequencing was done on a sample of blood. This chain connects TRBV7-2 to TRBJ2-1; TRBD1 aligns across 9 bases. CDR3: CASSSQQGAHNEQFF. The CDR3, as DNA: TGTGCCAGCAGCTCCCAACAGGGGGCGCATAATGAGCAGTTCTTC.